This T cell receptor beta chain is from a study of blood T cell repertoires in COVID-19. Some clones are missing from TCRdb's copy, which holds only in-frame ones; the method was immunoSEQ multiplex PCR. Of about 280,000 clones in the sample, 85% were seen once. The junction had 6 bases not matched to a gene; V was cut back by 4 bases and J by 4 bases. The CDR3 spans 15 residues. Germline CDR1 LGHDT, CDR2 YNNKEL (reference sequence). Sequenced: PBMCs or T cells enriched from blood (not recorded which). This receptor was taken from a woman between 45 and 60 years old who had recovered from COVID-19. The chain links TRBV3-1 (or the pseudogene TRBV3-2) to TRBJ2-7; 11 nucleotides agree with TRBD1. This CDR3 is CASSLGQGAYYEQYF. The CDR3, as DNA: TGTGCCAGCAGCCTCGGACAGGGGGCGTATTACGAGCAGTACTTC.